A single sample is the source of the 17 T cell receptor beta chains below, sequenced in a study of cytomegalovirus exposure and HLA in healthy donors. The PCR ran on 60 Vbeta and 13 Jbeta primers. Produced via immunoSEQ multiplex PCR; TCRdb's table is partial and in-frame only. This table holds some 62,000 clones. Sequenced: PBMCs. Every receptor here comes from a man aged 25 to 40 in good health and CMV-seropositive.

This rearrangement joins TRBV19 to TRBJ2-1; 12 bases fit TRBD2. There are 15 residues in the CDR3. V dropped 3 bases and J dropped 8; count of bases not matched to a gene: 5. CDR1 and CDR2 (germline): LNHDA, SQIVND (reference sequence). CDR3 DNA: TGTGCCAGTAGTATCTCTAGCGGGAGGGCCGATGAGCAGTTCTTC. Protein: CASSISSGRADEQFF.

The chain links TRBV2 to TRBJ2-7; maybe TRBD1 (7 bases). Germline CDR1 reads SNHLY; CDR2 reads FYNNEI. This CDR3 spans 14 amino acids. Trimming pared 5 bases from V and 2 bases from J, leaving 13 bases between. CDR3: CASSLQGGAYEQYF. The DNA of the CDR3 is TGTGCCAGCAGTTTGCAGGGGGGCGCCTACGAGCAGTACTTC.

The J gene is TRBJ2-1, the V gene TRBV9; 10 bases match TRBD2. The CDR3 is 18 amino acids. In germline, CDR1 is SGDLS, CDR2 YYNGEE. V lost 0 bases and J lost 7; bases outside the gene matches: 13. The CDR3 sequence: CASSVDLTKREGRNEQFF. The CDR3 DNA follows: TGTGCCAGCAGCGTAGACCTAACTAAGCGGGAGGGCCGGAATGAGCAGTTCTTC.

V and J are TRBV6-1 and TRBJ2-2; 11 bases map to TRBD2. After removal of 2 bases from V and 4 bases from J, the junction contained 0 bases not matched to a gene. CDR1 is MNHNS and CDR2 is SASEGT in the germline V gene. The CDR3 spans 15 residues. The CDR3 loop reads CASSELAGGTGELFF. DNA of the CDR3: TGTGCCAGCAGTGAACTAGCGGGGGGCACCGGGGAGCTGTTTTTT.

The rearrangement links TRBV19 to TRBJ2-4; D is perhaps TRBD1 (7 bases). The CDR3 covers 15 residues. The V end was cut by 3 bases, the J end by 4 bases, with 13 bases between. Germline V CDR1 and CDR2: LNHDA, SQIVND (reference sequence). As DNA, the CDR3 is TGTGCCAGTAGTATTCCAGGGGGAGGAAAAAACATTCAGTACTTC. As protein: CASSIPGGGKNIQYF.

V usage is TRBV4-2 and J usage is TRBJ2-2; perhaps TRBD2 as D (6 bases). In germline, CDR1 is LGHNA, CDR2 YNFKEQ. V shed 0 bases and J shed 6 bases, with 17 bases lying between them. This CDR3 has 17 amino acids. Here the CDR3 reads CASSQEPGSPGPGELFF. The CDR3 DNA sequence: TGTGCCAGCAGCCAAGAGCCCGGGAGCCCCGGCCCCGGGGAGCTGTTTTTT.

The chain employs TRBV5-1 and TRBJ1-2; 8 nucleotides line up with TRBD1. The J segment lost 0 bases and the V segment lost 0 bases, leaving 10 bases of the junction unmatched. Germline lookup yields CDR1 SGHRS and CDR2 YFSETQ. This CDR3 is built from 18 residues. CDR3 sequence reads: CASSLAWAGGLANYGYTF. The CDR3 nucleotides read TGCGCCAGCAGCTTGGCCTGGGCAGGGGGCTTAGCTAACTATGGCTACACCTTC. The full variable domain, rest sourced from reference TRBV5-1 and TRBJ1-2, is KAGVTQTPRYLIKTRGQQVTLSCSPISGHRSVSWYQQTPGQGLQFLFEYFSETQRNKGNFPGRFSGRQFSNSRSEMNVSTLELGDSALYLCASSLAWAGGLANYGYTFGSGTRLTVV.

This rearrangement joins TRBV11-3 to TRBJ2-2; 11 bases map to TRBD1. CDR1 is SGHNT and CDR2 is YENEEA in the germline V gene. Trimming at V came to 3 bases and at J to 4 bases, leaving 4 bases not matched to a gene. This CDR3 is 16 amino acids long. In nucleotides, the CDR3 is TGTGCCAGCAGCTTGGGGACAGGGGGTACCACCGGGGAGCTGTTTTTT. This sequence encodes CASSLGTGGTTGELFF.

The chain couples TRBV5-3 to TRBJ1-2, with TRBD1 matching 9 bases. TRBV5-3 is placed among ORFs of uncertain function. The CDR3 totals 12 residues. The V gene end was trimmed by 5 bases and the J gene end by 8 bases; junction bases not matched to a gene: 4. In DNA, the CDR3 is TGTGCCAGAAGTGGCACAGGGGGCGGCTACACCTTC. Residues: CARSGTGGGYTF.

The chain joins TRBV5-8 to TRBJ2-2, with 12 bases matching TRBD2. CDR3 size: 18 residues. Germline assignment: CDR1 SGHTS and CDR2 YDEGEE. After removal of 0 bases from V and 1 base from J, the junction contained 4 bases not matched to a gene. The CDR3 sequence: CASSLAASGRGNTGELFF. The CDR3 DNA sequence: TGTGCCAGCAGCTTGGCTGCTAGCGGGAGGGGGAACACCGGGGAGCTGTTTTTT.

The V call is TRBV30, the J call TRBJ1-5, with TRBD1 as a possible D gene (5 bases). Germline V gene sequence: CDR1 GTSNPN, CDR2 SVGIG (reference sequence). V lost 5 bases and J 3 bases, leaving 14 bases between the germline ends. There are 14 residues in the CDR3. The CDR3 protein is CAWDSGGYNQPQHF. In DNA, the CDR3 is TGTGCCTGGGACTCGGGGGGATACAATCAGCCCCAGCATTTT. Together with reference TRBV30 and TRBJ1-5, the CDR3 gives the full variable domain: SQTIHQWPATLVQPVGSPLSLECTVEGTSNPNLYWYRQAAGRGLQLLFYSVGIGQISSEVPQNLSASRPQDRQFILSSKKLLLSDSGFYLCAWDSGGYNQPQHFGDGTRLSIL.

The V and J genes are TRBV4-2 and TRBJ2-3, with 7 bases matching TRBD1. This CDR3 region has 15 residues. Germline V gene sequence: CDR1 LGHNA, CDR2 YNFKEQ. V lost 3 bases and J lost 0; bases outside the gene matches: 3. In DNA, the CDR3 is TGTGCCAGCAGCCATCAGGGGGAAAGCACAGATACGCAGTATTTT. It specifies CASSHQGESTDTQYF.

J is TRBJ2-3 and V is TRBV30; 11 positions agree with TRBD2. This CDR3 has 15 residues. Losses at the gene ends were 3 bases for V and 3 bases for J; bases not matched to a gene: 5. The germline gives CDR1 GTSNPN, CDR2 SVGIG (reference sequence). In nucleotides, the CDR3 is TGTGCCTGGAGGGTTTGGACTAGCGGGACAGATACGCAGTATTTT. Translated: CAWRVWTSGTDTQYF. The complete variable domain, with remaining parts taken from reference TRBV30 and TRBJ2-3, reads SQTIHQWPATLVQPVGSPLSLECTVEGTSNPNLYWYRQAAGRGLQLLFYSVGIGQISSEVPQNLSASRPQDRQFILSSKKLLLSDSGFYLCAWRVWTSGTDTQYFGPGTRLTVL.

V gene TRBV14 combines with J gene TRBJ2-1, with D tentatively TRBD1 (7 bases). V was pared by 4 bases and J by 3 bases, with 13 bases between. The germline V gene encodes CDR1 SGHDN and CDR2 FVKESK. This CDR3 region has 15 residues. The CDR3: CASSLRGARYNEQFF. CDR3 nucleotides: TGTGCCAGCAGCCTCAGGGGGGCTCGCTACAATGAGCAGTTCTTC. Full variable domain (rest looked up from reference TRBV14 and TRBJ2-1): EAGVTQFPSHSVIEKGQTVTLRCDPISGHDNLYWYRRVMGKEIKFLLHFVKESKQDESGMPNNRFLAERTGGTYSTLKVQPAELEDSGVYFCASSLRGARYNEQFFGPGTRLTVL.

The chain combines TRBV7-8 with TRBJ2-3; 12 positions agree with TRBD2. The germline gives CDR1 SGHVS, CDR2 FQNEAQ. This CDR3 has 18 amino acids. V shed 4 bases and J 0 bases; nucleotides not matched to a gene: 8. CDR3 loop: CASSYLLTSGRSTDTQYF. CDR3 DNA sequence: TGTGCCAGCAGCTACCTACTTACTAGCGGGAGGAGCACAGATACGCAGTATTTT.

This chain uses TRBV7-3 with TRBJ2-7; maybe TRBD2 (5 bases). V lost 2 bases and J lost 0, with 11 bases in between. The length of the CDR3 is 15 residues. Germline assignment: CDR1 SGHTA and CDR2 FQGTGA. CDR3 nucleotides: TGTGCCAGCAGCTTAGAGGGTGGCATCTCCTACGAGCAGTACTTC. Translating it yields CASSLEGGISYEQYF.

V usage is TRBV6-5 and J usage is TRBJ2-2, with a tentative D call TRBD1 (6 bases). CDR1 MNHEY and CDR2 SVGAGI come from the germline V gene. The CDR3 is made up of 15 amino acids. V dropped 7 bases and J dropped 7 bases, with 19 bases sitting between them. CDR3 nucleotides: TGTGCCAGCACCCCAACAGGGAGTTACATCGGGGAGCTGTTTTTT. It codes for CASTPTGSYIGELFF.